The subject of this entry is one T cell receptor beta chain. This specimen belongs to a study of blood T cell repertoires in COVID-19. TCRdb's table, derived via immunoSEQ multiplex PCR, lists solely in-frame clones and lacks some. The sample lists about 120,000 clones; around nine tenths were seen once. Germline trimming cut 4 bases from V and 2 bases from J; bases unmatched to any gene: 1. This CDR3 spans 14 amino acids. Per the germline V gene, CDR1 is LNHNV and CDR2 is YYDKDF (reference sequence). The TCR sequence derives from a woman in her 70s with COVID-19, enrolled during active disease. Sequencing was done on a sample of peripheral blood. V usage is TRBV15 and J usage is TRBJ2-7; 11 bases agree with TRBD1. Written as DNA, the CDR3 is TGTGCCACCAGCAAGGACAGGGGGCCCTACGAGCAGTACTTC. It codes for CATSKDRGPYEQYF.